The 24 T cell receptor beta chains below all came from one sample that was sequenced in a study of radiation and T cells in renal cell carcinoma. The method was immunoSEQ multiplex PCR; TCRdb's version includes in-frame clones alone and lacks a portion of them. This table has around 100,000 clones, approximately 80% appearing once. Time point specified: blood 4 weeks post-SBRT, at nephrectomy. Treatment denoted: 15 Gy SBRT to primary tumor, nephrectomy 4 weeks later. The source material was blood, sampled from a patient whose treatment included radiotherapy and nephrectomy. The source of these receptors is a man aged 55 to 69 with renal cell carcinoma.

The chain recombines TRBV5-1 with TRBJ2-7, with 10 bases fitting TRBD2. The CDR3 is 14 amino acids. Germline V CDR1 and CDR2: SGHRS, YFSETQ. Unmatched junction bases numbered 3, after V lost 3 bases and J lost 3 bases. The CDR3 DNA reads TGCGCCAGCAGCTCTACTAGCGGGAACTACGAGCAGTACTTC. It encodes CASSSTSGNYEQYF.

This clone was recorded a few times. The chain has TRBV7-2 and TRBJ2-1; no reliable D call. The CDR3 has 14 amino acids. Looked up from germline, CDR1 is SGHTA and CDR2 is FQGNSA. Deletions cut 6 bases from V and 1 base from J, with 10 bases between. CDR3 region: CASRVDTSYNEQFF. CDR3 bases: TGTGCCAGCAGAGTGGATACGTCCTACAATGAGCAGTTCTTC.

The table lists this clone with a few counts. The chain couples TRBV7-9 to TRBJ2-1, with a possible D match to TRBD1 (5 bases). V was cut by 3 bases and J by 2 bases, with 11 bases left in between. The V gene's germline CDR1 is SEHNR and CDR2 FQNEAQ (reference sequence). This CDR3 region has 15 residues. The CDR3, as DNA: TGTGCCAGCAGCTTCCAGGGCCGCCCCTACAATGAGCAGTTCTTC. The encoded protein is CASSFQGRPYNEQFF.

V and J are TRBV20-1 and TRBJ2-7; 7 nucleotides match TRBD2. Germline CDR1 DFQATT, CDR2 SNEGSKA (reference sequence). This CDR3 has 11 amino acids. DNA for the CDR3: TGCAGGGCGGGAGAACCCTACGAGCAGTACTTC. Translation: CRAGEPYEQYF.

The chain is built from TRBV7-6 and TRBJ2-7; D is possibly TRBD1 or TRBD2 (6 bases each). Germline CDR1 SGHVS, CDR2 FNYEAQ. Trimming removed 5 bases from V and 7 bases from J, with 15 bases in between. CDR3 length: 13 residues. As DNA, the CDR3 is TGTGCCAGCAGCCCTACTATAGGGGGGGAGCAGTACTTC. It specifies CASSPTIGGEQYF.

The chain links TRBV5-6 to TRBJ2-7, with TRBD1 identical over 7 bases. Trimming removed 1 base from V and 2 bases from J; junction bases left unmatched: 3. The germline gives CDR1 SGHDT, CDR2 YYEEEE. The length of the CDR3 is 14 residues. Written as DNA, the CDR3 is TGTGCCAGCAGCTTGAGGGACAGTCCCTACGAGCAGTACTTC. Translated: CASSLRDSPYEQYF.

V gene TRBV6-1 combines with J gene TRBJ1-2; D is possibly TRBD1 (5 bases). The CDR3 is made up of 14 amino acids. Germline CDR1 and CDR2: MNHNS and SASEGT. Trimming stripped 6 bases from V and 1 base from J, with 12 bases between. This chain's CDR3 is CASSPIQDNYGYTF. The DNA of the CDR3 is TGTGCCAGCAGCCCGATACAGGATAACTATGGCTACACCTTC.

This clone showed up just once. The rearrangement links TRBV15 to TRBJ2-6, with a tentative D call TRBD2 (6 bases). Trimming shortened V by 1 base and J by 2 bases, and 6 bases separated the two germline ends. The CDR3 is 15 amino acids. In germline, CDR1 is LNHNV, CDR2 YYDKDF (reference sequence). CDR3 protein: CATSRGRAGANVLTF. The DNA for the CDR3 is TGTGCCACCAGCAGAGGGAGGGCTGGGGCCAACGTCCTGACTTTC. Based on the CDR3 plus reference TRBV15 and TRBJ2-6, the full variable domain is DAMVIQNPRYQVTQFGKPVTLSCSQTLNHNVMYWYQQKSSQAPKLLFHYYDKDFNNEADTPDNFQSRRPNTSFCFLDIRSPGLGDTAMYLCATSRGRAGANVLTFGAGSRLTVL.

The genes are TRBV7-2 and TRBJ2-3; no clear D. V gave up 1 base and J gave up 1 base, with 12 bases separating them. CDR1 SGHTA and CDR2 FQGNSA come from the germline V gene. The CDR3 runs 16 residues. The CDR3 spells CASSLGAPWGTDTQYF. The DNA of the CDR3 is TGTGCCAGCAGCTTAGGAGCACCGTGGGGCACAGATACGCAGTATTTT.

V and J are TRBV7-2 and TRBJ2-1; either TRBD1 or TRBD2 may fit D (5 bases each). The CDR3 length is 12 residues. The V gene lost 5 bases and the J gene lost 5 bases, with 7 bases spanning the gap. Germline V CDR1 and CDR2: SGHTA, FQGNSA. CDR3 sequence reads: CASSGGNNEQFF. For the CDR3, the DNA is TGTGCCAGCAGCGGGGGAAACAATGAGCAGTTCTTC.

The count of this clone is one. The rearrangement uses TRBV28 and TRBJ1-1; TRBD1 is a possible D gene (6 bases). Per the germline V gene, CDR1 is MDHEN and CDR2 is SYDVKM. Trimming took 6 bases from V and 4 from J, leaving 18 bases between them. This CDR3 has 15 residues. CDR3 sequence: CASRFRAGAGTEAFF. The CDR3 DNA reads as TGTGCCAGCAGGTTTCGGGCAGGGGCGGGCACTGAAGCTTTCTTT.

The sample holds one count of this clone. This rearrangement joins TRBV28 to TRBJ1-2, with D maybe TRBD1 (5 bases). Germline V gene sequence: CDR1 MDHEN, CDR2 SYDVKM. This CDR3 has 13 amino acids. V was cut by 3 bases and J by 7 bases, with 12 bases left in between. The CDR3 bases are TGTGCCAGCAGTTTCCCGGGAGGGGCTGGCTACACCTTC. It translates to CASSFPGGAGYTF.

This rearrangement joins TRBV28 to TRBJ1-1; no clear D. Deletions cut 5 bases from V and 4 bases from J, with 14 bases between. This CDR3 is built from 14 residues. The germline V gene encodes CDR1 MDHEN and CDR2 SYDVKM. The CDR3 loop is CASSPPAVTTEAFF. The CDR3 DNA reads as TGTGCCAGCAGTCCACCAGCAGTGACCACTGAAGCTTTCTTT. Using reference TRBV28 and TRBJ1-1 for the parts outside the CDR3, the full variable domain is DVKVTQSSRYLVKRTGEKVFLECVQDMDHENMFWYRQDPGLGLRLIYFSYDVKMKEKGDIPEGYSVSREKKERFSLILESASTNQTSMYLCASSPPAVTTEAFFGQGTRLTVV.

The chain employs TRBV10-3 and TRBJ2-2; no definite D call. Germline CDR1 reads ENHRY; CDR2 reads SYGVKD. The ends were cut back, 3 bases at V and 3 bases at J, with 5 bases in the middle. The CDR3 sequence is 13 residues long. CDR3 amino acids: CAISELYTGELFF. The CDR3 region has the DNA TGTGCCATCAGTGAATTGTACACCGGGGAGCTGTTTTTT.

The genes are TRBV27 and TRBJ1-2; TRBD1 aligns across 10 bases. Looked up from germline, CDR1 is MNHEY and CDR2 is SMNVEV (reference sequence). Trimming removed 6 bases from V and 8 bases from J; junction bases left unmatched: 18. The CDR3 length is 17 residues. CDR3 in amino acids: CASSLTPATGGGVGYTF. In DNA, the CDR3 is TGTGCCAGCAGCTTAACGCCAGCGACAGGGGGCGGGGTAGGCTACACCTTC.

The V gene is TRBV14, the J gene TRBJ2-1; 8 nucleotides line up with TRBD1. CDR1 is SGHDN and CDR2 is FVKESK in the germline V gene. J was trimmed by 7 bases and V by 3 bases; bases with no gene match: 2. The CDR3 loop spans 13 amino acids. The CDR3 DNA sequence: TGTGCCAGCAGCCATACAGGGGGAAATGAGCAGTTCTTC. Residues: CASSHTGGNEQFF.

The chain uses TRBV9 and TRBJ1-2, with unresolved D. CDR1 and CDR2 (germline): SGDLS, YYNGEE. The CDR3 has 14 residues. The V end was cut by 4 bases, the J end by 4 bases, with 14 bases between. The CDR3 DNA sequence: TGTGCCAGCAGCCCCACCCGTGCGGGCTATGGCTACACCTTC. It specifies CASSPTRAGYGYTF.

The rearrangement links TRBV9 to TRBJ2-7; 9 positions match TRBD1. With V trimmed by 2 bases and J by 3 bases, 3 bases remained unmatched. Germline assignment: CDR1 SGDLS and CDR2 YYNGEE. The CDR3 is made up of 14 amino acids. CDR3 loop: CASSVRDRDYEQYF. CDR3 nucleotide sequence: TGTGCCAGCAGCGTCCGGGACAGGGACTACGAGCAGTACTTC.

This chain joins TRBV7-6 and TRBJ2-3, with 13 bases aligning to TRBD2. Losses at the gene ends were 5 bases for V and 5 bases for J; bases not matched to a gene: 4. In germline, CDR1 is SGHVS, CDR2 FNYEAQ. This CDR3 has 15 residues. The CDR3 region is CASSHGLAGVDTQYF. The CDR3 DNA is TGTGCCAGCAGCCACGGACTAGCGGGAGTAGATACGCAGTATTTT.

V and J are TRBV6-5 and TRBJ1-1; 8 nucleotides agree with TRBD1. V dropped 0 bases and J dropped 4; count of bases not matched to a gene: 4. The CDR3 covers 15 residues. From germline, CDR1 is MNHEY and CDR2 SVGAGI. The CDR3 bases are TGTGCCAGCAGTTACTCCGGACAGGGTGGCACTGAAGCTTTCTTT. This translates into CASSYSGQGGTEAFF.

This sequence joins TRBV13 and TRBJ1-1, with D possibly being TRBD1 (5 bases). This CDR3 spans 14 amino acids. V lost 2 bases and J lost 4, with 11 bases in between. Germline CDR1 and CDR2: PRHDT and FYEKMQ (reference sequence). The CDR3 sequence is CASSLRSGGTEAFF. The CDR3 DNA is TGTGCCAGCAGCTTACGTTCGGGGGGCACTGAAGCTTTCTTT.

This rearrangement joins TRBV2 to TRBJ2-7; tentative D call: TRBD2 (6 bases). This CDR3 spans 14 amino acids. Germline values: CDR1 SNHLY, CDR2 FYNNEI. The germline V and J ends were trimmed by 7 bases and 2 bases, with 15 bases remaining between them. CDR3 bases: TGTGCCAGCAAAGAAACGGGAGCCACCTACGAGCAGTACTTC. Amino acid sequence: CASKETGATYEQYF.

The rearrangement uses TRBV4-3 and TRBJ1-4; TRBD1 is a possible D gene (5 bases). V was pared by 4 bases and J by 11 bases, with 20 bases between. The V gene's germline CDR1 is LGHNA and CDR2 YSLEER. The CDR3 is 15 residues long. The chain's CDR3 is CASSPTQGPGGKLFF. CDR3 sequence (DNA): TGCGCCAGCAGCCCAACTCAAGGGCCTGGGGGTAAACTGTTTTTT.

The V and J genes are TRBV4-1 and TRBJ2-1; D call uncertain. CDR1 is MGHRA and CDR2 is YSYEKL in the germline V gene. V was trimmed by 3 bases and J by 8 bases, leaving 23 bases between them. This CDR3 is 17 amino acids long. The DNA for the CDR3 is TGCGCCAGCAGCCAGACCCTCAGAAAGACGGCAGGCGATGAGCAGTTCTTC. Translating gives CASSQTLRKTAGDEQFF.